This record concerns one T cell receptor beta chain sequence. The CDR3 extends over 11 amino acids. Trimming took 5 bases from V and 7 from J, leaving 8 bases between them. Germline V gene data show CDR1 as MNHEY and CDR2 as SVGAGI. This sample is part of a study of blood T cell repertoires in COVID-19. Generated by immunoSEQ multiplex PCR, the TCRdb table keeps only in-frame clones and is missing some. Of under 300,000 clones detected, approximately 80% appear once; the ten largest clones hold about 9.5%. The specimen sequenced was peripheral blood. The TCR comes from a woman of 80 years or more with acute or convalescent COVID-19. The V and J genes are TRBV6-5 and TRBJ1-2, with D perhaps matching TRBD1 (5 bases). This chain's CDR3 is CASSNQGGYTF. The CDR3 nucleotides are TGTGCCAGCAGTAACCAGGGTGGCTACACCTTC.